These T cell receptor beta chains were read from a single sample in a study of T cell repertoires in aging, cancer and after chemotherapy. TCRdb reprocessed the multiplex PCR reads with MiXCR, giving one entry per CDR3 protein. There are approximately 530 distinct CDR3 sequences in the sample; 65% to 75% occur only once, and about 25% lies in the top ten. Sample: blood. These receptor sequences come from a human donor with a solid tumor. CDR3s include the opening cysteine and the closing phenylalanine or tryptophan. Fields, in order: D gene, CDR3 length, J gene, V gene, CDR3 DNA, CDR3 protein. D genes are given only for firm matches.

>TRBD1|16|TRBJ2-7|TRBV15
TGTGCCACCAGCAGGTACAGGGGCCCTGGGGCCTACGAGCAGTACTTC
CATSRYRGPGAYEQYF
>TRBD1|13|TRBJ1-1|TRBV6-5
TGTGCCAGCAGGAGACAGGGGTACACTGAAGCTTTCTTT
CASRRQGYTEAFF
>.|14|TRBJ2-3|TRBV7-3
TGTGCCAGCAGCCAGGGGGCGGGGGCAGATACGCAGTATTTT
CASSQGAGADTQYF
>.|16|TRBJ1-3|TRBV5-3
TGTGCCAGAAGCCAGGATCTAACAGTCTCTGGAAACACCATATATTTT
CARSQDLTVSGNTIYF
>TRBD1|14|TRBJ1-3|TRBV6-5
TGTGCCAGCAGGACAGGGTACTCTGGAAACACCATATATTTT
CASRTGYSGNTIYF
>TRBD2|16|TRBJ2-1|TRBV7-3
TGTGCCAGCAGGGACTTTAGCGGGCCATTCTACAATGAGCAGTTCTTC
CASRDFSGPFYNEQFF
>TRBD1|13|TRBJ1-2|TRBV12-3/TRBV12-4
TGTGCCAGCGATACAGGGGCCTACGGTGGCTACACCTTC
CASDTGAYGGYTF
>.|18|TRBJ1-1|TRBV18
TGTGCCAGCTCAACCGGGGTTGTGGGGGAGTTGAGGGGAGCTGAAGCTTTCTTT
CASSTGVVGELRGAEAFF
>.|16|TRBJ1-5|TRBV10-2
TGCGCCAGCACCCCGGACGGGGGAAATAGCAATCAGCCCCAGCATTTT
CASTPDGGNSNQPQHF
>.|12|TRBJ2-2|TRBV27
TGTGCCAGCGCAGCCTTCACCGGGGAGCTGTTTTTT
CASAAFTGELFF
>TRBD2|17|TRBJ2-7|TRBV11-3
TGTGCCAGCAGCCTCCGGCCCGGGACTAGCGGGACCTACGAGCAGTACTTC
CASSLRPGTSGTYEQYF